This T cell receptor (beta chain) was retrieved from a study of T cell repertoires in cytomegalovirus infection. In the study overall: Public TCR beta signatures provided an indication of both CMV infection and a matching HLA type. Study findings and constraints: Dominating the ex vivo response were TCR beta clonotypes that were CMV-specific and HLA-C-restricted. Cumulated frequencies of public TCR beta families served to identify carriers of CMV plus the relevant HLA.

This clonotype was recorded many times. The antigen is undetermined. TCRdb reprocessed the reads via MiXCR and lists one record per CDR3 protein. The sample has some 320,000 distinct CDR3 sequences, 9.5% seen once; the top ten hold around 4.5%. The TCR sequence derives from a human donor in good health (CMV status not recorded). Some clones in this sample may be carry-over from other donors' samples. Sequenced input: PBMCs.

CDR3 in DNA: TGCAGTGCTAGAGAGGGATCTCGGACAGGGCGATTGAGGAACACTGAAGCTTTCTTT. The encoded protein is CSAREGSRTGRLRNTEAFF. The chain joins TRBV20-1 to TRBJ1-1; TRBD1 matches at 8 bases. Losses at the gene ends were 0 bases for V and 1 base for J; bases not matched to a gene: 16. The CDR3 runs to 19 residues. The V gene's germline CDR1 is DFQATT and CDR2 SNEGSKA (reference sequence).